These 8 T cell receptor beta chains were sequenced from one sample in a study of CD8+CD57+ T cells in acquired aplastic anemia. Genomic DNA templated the TCR beta VDJ and CDR3 profiling. TCRdb analysed the reads with MiXCR anew, one entry per CDR3 protein. This sample has around 190,000 distinct CDR3 sequences, with roughly 50% found just once. It was patients with CD8+CD57+ cell expansion by flow cytometry who were chosen for sequencing. Specimen: sorted CD4+, CD8+, or CD8+CD57+ T cells (not recorded which) from PBMCs. These receptors all come from a human donor with aplastic anemia.

This clonotype was found once. The V gene is TRBV25-1, the J gene TRBJ2-3, with D unclear. The germline gives CDR1 MGHDK, CDR2 SYGVNS. This CDR3 has 14 residues. Trimming stripped 8 bases from V and 5 bases from J, with 17 bases between. The CDR3 here is CASHPTPVGDTQYF. The CDR3 DNA is TGTGCCAGCCATCCGACACCGGTCGGAGATACGCAGTATTTT.

This clonotype appeared a few times. The rearrangement joins TRBV2 to TRBJ2-7; D is uncertain. The germline gives CDR1 SNHLY, CDR2 FYNNEI. The CDR3 loop spans 13 amino acids. Trimming removed 5 bases at V and 5 bases at J, with 13 bases between. In DNA form, the CDR3 reads TGTGCCAGCAGTCTTATTAAGGACCACGAGCAGTACTTC. Translating gives CASSLIKDHEQYF.

V usage is TRBV2 and J usage is TRBJ2-5, with D possibly called TRBD1 or TRBD2 (5 bases each). The V end lost 9 bases, the J end lost 9 bases, and 14 bases lay between the germline ends. The CDR3 loop spans 11 amino acids. Germline loops: CDR1 SNHLY, CDR2 FYNNEI. The CDR3 nucleotides are TGTGCCAGTGGGGCGGGTTCATCCCAGTACTTC. Residues: CASGAGSSQYF.

This clonotype was counted at least ten times. The chain carries TRBV11-2 and TRBJ2-1; 12 nucleotides line up with TRBD1. The trim removed 5 bases at V and 8 bases at J, leaving 10 bases unmatched. The CDR3 consists of 16 residues. The germline gives CDR1 SGHAT, CDR2 FQNNGV. CDR3 sequence reads: CASSLHLGTGGDEQFF. The CDR3 nucleotides are TGTGCCAGCAGCCTACACCTCGGGACAGGGGGCGATGAGCAGTTCTTC.

In this sample, this clonotype turned up many times. V usage is TRBV15 and J usage is TRBJ1-2; D is uncertain. CDR3 length: 14 residues. Germline loops: CDR1 LNHNV, CDR2 YYDKDF (reference sequence). The V end was cut by 1 base, the J end by 6 bases, with 12 bases between. CDR3: CATSRAREGHGYTF. CDR3 DNA: TGTGCCACCAGCAGAGCCCGGGAAGGGCATGGCTACACCTTC.

V gene TRBV7-8 combines with J gene TRBJ2-3; D unclear. V lost 5 bases, J lost 4 bases, and 7 bases lay in between. CDR3 length equals 12 residues. Germline CDR1 and CDR2: SGHVS and FQNEAQ. As DNA, the CDR3 is TGTGCCAGCAGCAAAGAGCCAGATACGCAGTATTTT. Its translation is CASSKEPDTQYF.

This chain links TRBV15 with TRBJ1-1; the D gene is possibly TRBD1 (6 bases). Germline V gene data show CDR1 as LNHNV and CDR2 as YYDKDF (reference sequence). The CDR3 covers 15 residues. V was pared by 5 bases and J by 1 base, with 14 bases between. The CDR3: CATSDYQGRNTEAFF. As DNA, the CDR3 is TGTGCCACCAGCGACTACCAGGGGCGGAACACTGAAGCTTTCTTT.

In regard to this clonotype: A much bigger clone sits one base away, suggesting this may be a read error. This chain uses TRBV9 with TRBJ2-1; no clear D. Trimming pared 4 bases from V and 9 bases from J, leaving 8 bases between. Germline assignment: CDR1 SGDLS and CDR2 YYNGEE. The CDR3 is 11 amino acids. The CDR3 region is CASSQGTEQFF. Here the CDR3 DNA reads TGTGCCAGCAGCCAAGGCACTGAGCAGTTCTTC.